This T cell receptor beta chain was documented in a study of T cell changes during pregnancy in multiple sclerosis (dated by TCRdb to between 2017 and 2020). About the study as a whole: Changes in the T cell repertoire over the course of pregnancy were examined in this study in women with multiple sclerosis.

Libraries were built with the immunoSEQ multiplex PCR assay. As stored in TCRdb, this immuneACCESS dataset retains in-frame rearrangements with V and J assigned. A fraction of the clones does not appear; measured against another copy, unresolved V genes explain less than half of the discrepancy, and the remainder lacks a known reason. The sample yields tens of thousands of clones; 90% to 95% were counted once. The top ten hold approximately 1% of the sample. In the germline V gene (reference sequence), CDR1 corresponds to SGHAT and CDR2 to FQDESV. The CDR3, cysteine through phenylalanine, is 13 amino acids long. Solely the CDR3 DNA is kept, with 39 bases framed from the first base. Here V drops 8 bases and J drops 3 bases, and the junction holds 6 bases not matched to any gene. As concerns this clone: What this receptor recognizes is not known. Per-base qualities were not stored, and no clone one base away is much larger.

Recombination linked TRBV11-1 to TRBJ1-1; TRBD1 aligns with 7 central bases. The starting material was peripheral blood, obtained in the first trimester of pregnancy. This TCR derives from a female donor with multiple sclerosis, enrolled in a pregnancy study. The DNA sequence reads TGTGCCAGCGCTAAAGACAGGGACACTGAAGCTTTCTTT. Its protein is CASAKDRDTEAFF.